The rows below give T cell receptor beta chains drawn from one sample of a study of shared clonotypes between healthy human individuals. Sequenced by immunoSEQ multiplex PCR; TCRdb stores in-frame clones only, minus some. In the table there are roughly 110,000 clones, around two thirds of which are singletons. Sequencing was performed on memory CD8+ T cells sorted from blood. These receptors came from a woman aged 25 to 39 in good health. CDR3s include the opening cysteine and the closing phenylalanine or tryptophan. Fields, in order: clone size, J gene, D gene, V gene, CDR3 protein, CDR3 DNA. D genes are given only for firm matches. Not every row has a clone size; where given, it reads once, few, many or a size class.

clone size: NA; J gene: TRBJ1-1; D gene: NA; V gene: TRBV30; CDR3 protein: CAWSVYWGAGLTEAFF; CDR3 DNA: TGTGCCTGGAGTGTGTATTGGGGGGCCGGTCTCACTGAAGCTTTCTTT
clone size: NA; J gene: TRBJ2-1; D gene: TRBD1; V gene: TRBV7-3; CDR3 protein: CASSAIRDRGYNNEQFF; CDR3 DNA: TGTGCCAGCAGCGCCATCCGTGACAGGGGCTATAACAATGAGCAGTTCTTC
clone size: few; J gene: TRBJ1-5; D gene: NA; V gene: TRBV10-1; CDR3 protein: CASSEQPHQPQHF; CDR3 DNA: TGCGCCAGCAGTGAACAGCCCCATCAGCCCCAGCATTTT
clone size: NA; J gene: TRBJ2-7; D gene: NA; V gene: TRBV9; CDR3 protein: CASSVDGGTYEQYF; CDR3 DNA: TGTGCCAGCAGCGTAGACGGGGGTACCTACGAGCAGTACTTC
clone size: NA; J gene: TRBJ2-1; D gene: TRBD1; V gene: TRBV27; CDR3 protein: CASSFDRGSVNEQFF; CDR3 DNA: TGTGCCAGCAGTTTCGACAGGGGATCGGTCAATGAGCAGTTCTTC
clone size: NA; J gene: TRBJ1-1; D gene: NA; V gene: TRBV6-5; CDR3 protein: CARSYSTVNTEAFF; CDR3 DNA: TGTGCCAGAAGTTACTCGACAGTTAACACTGAAGCTTTCTTT
clone size: NA; J gene: TRBJ1-3; D gene: NA; V gene: TRBV6-6; CDR3 protein: CASSERVAGNTIYF; CDR3 DNA: TGTGCCAGCAGTGAGAGGGTGGCCGGAAACACCATATATTTT
clone size: NA; J gene: TRBJ1-1; D gene: NA; V gene: TRBV6-1; CDR3 protein: CASMRPAKTEAFF; CDR3 DNA: TGTGCCAGCATGCGCCCAGCCAAGACTGAAGCTTTCTTT
clone size: few; J gene: TRBJ1-5; D gene: NA; V gene: TRBV4-1; CDR3 protein: CASSQDEGNQPQHF; CDR3 DNA: TGCGCCAGCAGCCAAGATGAGGGGAACCAGCCCCAGCATTTT
clone size: many; J gene: TRBJ2-1; D gene: TRBD1; V gene: TRBV5-1; CDR3 protein: CASSKARGPPNEQFF; CDR3 DNA: TGCGCCAGCAGCAAGGCCAGGGGGCCCCCCAATGAGCAGTTCTTC
clone size: NA; J gene: TRBJ2-3; D gene: NA; V gene: TRBV7-6; CDR3 protein: CASSRSYRDYTQYF; CDR3 DNA: TGTGCCAGCAGTAGGAGCTACCGAGACTATACGCAGTATTTT
clone size: NA; J gene: TRBJ1-1; D gene: NA; V gene: TRBV5-1; CDR3 protein: CASSPHANTEAFF; CDR3 DNA: TGCGCCAGCAGCCCTCACGCGAACACTGAAGCTTTCTTT
clone size: NA; J gene: TRBJ2-5; D gene: NA; V gene: TRBV6-5; CDR3 protein: CASKELDETETQYF; CDR3 DNA: TGTGCCAGCAAAGAACTAGACGAAACTGAGACCCAGTACTTC
clone size: NA; J gene: TRBJ2-1; D gene: TRBD2; V gene: TRBV5-4; CDR3 protein: CASSQDLAGGRYNEQFF; CDR3 DNA: TGTGCCAGCAGCCAAGATCTAGCGGGAGGGCGATACAATGAGCAGTTCTTC
clone size: many; J gene: TRBJ2-3; D gene: TRBD2; V gene: TRBV6-4; CDR3 protein: CASSELAGGLDTQYF; CDR3 DNA: TGTGCCAGCAGTGAACTAGCGGGAGGGTTGGATACGCAGTATTTT
clone size: NA; J gene: TRBJ2-1; D gene: TRBD1; V gene: TRBV19; CDR3 protein: CASSRDRNYNEQFF; CDR3 DNA: TGTGCCAGTAGTCGGGACAGGAACTACAATGAGCAGTTCTTC
clone size: NA; J gene: TRBJ2-3; D gene: NA; V gene: TRBV28; CDR3 protein: CASSLRGTAYISTDTQYF; CDR3 DNA: TGTGCCAGCAGTTTACGGGGGACGGCGTACATAAGCACAGATACGCAGTATTTT
clone size: NA; J gene: TRBJ1-5; D gene: NA; V gene: TRBV19; CDR3 protein: CASSIRDLNQPQHF; CDR3 DNA: TGTGCCAGTAGTATTCGGGACCTCAATCAGCCCCAGCATTTT
clone size: NA; J gene: TRBJ2-7; D gene: NA; V gene: TRBV9; CDR3 protein: CASSDGRGPYEQYF; CDR3 DNA: TGTGCCAGCAGCGATGGCCGGGGACCATACGAGCAGTACTTC
clone size: NA; J gene: TRBJ2-1; D gene: TRBD2; V gene: TRBV4-1; CDR3 protein: CASSQIGTSGRTVGWDEQFF; CDR3 DNA: TGCGCCAGCAGCCAAATCGGGACTAGCGGGAGGACGGTGGGTTGGGATGAGCAGTTCTTC
clone size: NA; J gene: TRBJ2-7; D gene: NA; V gene: TRBV2; CDR3 protein: CASSERSAGSYEQYF; CDR3 DNA: TGTGCCAGCAGTGAAAGGTCGGCAGGGTCCTACGAGCAGTACTTC
clone size: many; J gene: TRBJ2-2; D gene: TRBD1; V gene: TRBV6-4; CDR3 protein: CASSYLQGANTGELFF; CDR3 DNA: TGTGCCAGCAGTTACTTGCAGGGGGCGAACACCGGGGAGCTGTTTTTT
clone size: NA; J gene: TRBJ2-1; D gene: NA; V gene: TRBV2; CDR3 protein: CASRTGEKGPSRYNEQFF; CDR3 DNA: TGTGCCAGCAGGACGGGAGAGAAGGGTCCTAGTCGCTACAATGAGCAGTTCTTC
clone size: NA; J gene: TRBJ2-7; D gene: NA; V gene: TRBV29-1; CDR3 protein: CSVAGGFRNEQYF; CDR3 DNA: TGCAGCGTTGCTGGGGGGTTTCGAAACGAGCAGTACTTC
clone size: few; J gene: TRBJ2-7; D gene: NA; V gene: TRBV19; CDR3 protein: CASSFGTAYEQYF; CDR3 DNA: TGTGCCAGTAGTTTTGGGACTGCCTACGAGCAGTACTTC
clone size: NA; J gene: TRBJ1-4; D gene: NA; V gene: TRBV7-9; CDR3 protein: CASSIAGPNEKLFF; CDR3 DNA: TGTGCCAGCAGTATCGCAGGGCCTAATGAAAAACTGTTTTTT
clone size: many; J gene: TRBJ1-5; D gene: NA; V gene: TRBV14; CDR3 protein: CASSPAEDSNQPQHF; CDR3 DNA: TGTGCCAGCAGCCCAGCAGAAGATAGCAATCAGCCCCAGCATTTT
clone size: NA; J gene: TRBJ2-7; D gene: NA; V gene: TRBV5-8; CDR3 protein: CASSLDSREQYF; CDR3 DNA: TGTGCCAGCAGCTTGGACAGCCGGGAGCAGTACTTC
clone size: NA; J gene: TRBJ2-7; D gene: TRBD1; V gene: TRBV7-9; CDR3 protein: CASSLERTGDEQYF; CDR3 DNA: TGTGCCAGCAGCTTAGAAAGGACAGGGGACGAGCAGTACTTC
clone size: NA; J gene: TRBJ2-7; D gene: TRBD2; V gene: TRBV6-1; CDR3 protein: CASSVELAGNYEQYF; CDR3 DNA: TGTGCCAGCAGTGTTGAACTAGCGGGAAACTACGAGCAGTACTTC
clone size: few; J gene: TRBJ2-7; D gene: TRBD2; V gene: TRBV27; CDR3 protein: CASSPLAGGTEQYF; CDR3 DNA: TGTGCCAGCAGTCCTCTAGCGGGAGGGACCGAGCAGTACTTC
clone size: NA; J gene: TRBJ2-1; D gene: NA; V gene: TRBV18; CDR3 protein: CASSPTPSSYNEQFF; CDR3 DNA: TGTGCCAGCTCACCGACACCCTCCTCCTACAATGAGCAGTTCTTC
clone size: few; J gene: TRBJ1-3; D gene: NA; V gene: TRBV30; CDR3 protein: CAWSVANTIYF; CDR3 DNA: TGTGCCTGGAGTGTGGCGAACACCATATATTTT
clone size: NA; J gene: TRBJ2-5; D gene: TRBD1; V gene: TRBV2; CDR3 protein: CASRGQGETQYF; CDR3 DNA: TGTGCCAGCAGAGGACAGGGGGAGACCCAGTACTTC
clone size: NA; J gene: TRBJ1-4; D gene: NA; V gene: TRBV13; CDR3 protein: CASSLFRNEKLFF; CDR3 DNA: TGTGCCAGCAGCTTATTCAGAAATGAAAAACTGTTTTTT
clone size: few; J gene: TRBJ2-7; D gene: TRBD2; V gene: TRBV6-1; CDR3 protein: CASSEAFMGGSVYEQYF; CDR3 DNA: TGTGCCAGCAGTGAAGCCTTCATGGGCGGGAGTGTCTACGAGCAGTACTTC
clone size: few; J gene: TRBJ2-3; D gene: TRBD2; V gene: TRBV6-4; CDR3 protein: CASSESLAETDTQYF; CDR3 DNA: TGTGCCAGCAGTGAGTCACTAGCGGAGACAGATACGCAGTATTTT
clone size: once; J gene: TRBJ2-5; D gene: NA; V gene: TRBV11-2; CDR3 protein: CASSFSAGYQETQYF; CDR3 DNA: TGTGCCAGCAGCTTCTCGGCCGGGTACCAAGAGACCCAGTACTTC
clone size: NA; J gene: TRBJ2-3; D gene: NA; V gene: TRBV27; CDR3 protein: CASRLGSGVSTDTQYF; CDR3 DNA: TGTGCCAGCAGACTCGGCTCGGGGGTTAGCACAGATACGCAGTATTTT
clone size: NA; J gene: TRBJ2-5; D gene: NA; V gene: TRBV27; CDR3 protein: CASSLSRRVETQYF; CDR3 DNA: TGTGCCAGCAGTTTATCGAGGAGGGTTGAGACCCAGTACTTC
clone size: NA; J gene: TRBJ2-7; D gene: NA; V gene: TRBV5-1; CDR3 protein: CASSARPGQIYEQYF; CDR3 DNA: TGCGCCAGCAGCGCCCGCCCGGGACAAATCTACGAGCAGTACTTC